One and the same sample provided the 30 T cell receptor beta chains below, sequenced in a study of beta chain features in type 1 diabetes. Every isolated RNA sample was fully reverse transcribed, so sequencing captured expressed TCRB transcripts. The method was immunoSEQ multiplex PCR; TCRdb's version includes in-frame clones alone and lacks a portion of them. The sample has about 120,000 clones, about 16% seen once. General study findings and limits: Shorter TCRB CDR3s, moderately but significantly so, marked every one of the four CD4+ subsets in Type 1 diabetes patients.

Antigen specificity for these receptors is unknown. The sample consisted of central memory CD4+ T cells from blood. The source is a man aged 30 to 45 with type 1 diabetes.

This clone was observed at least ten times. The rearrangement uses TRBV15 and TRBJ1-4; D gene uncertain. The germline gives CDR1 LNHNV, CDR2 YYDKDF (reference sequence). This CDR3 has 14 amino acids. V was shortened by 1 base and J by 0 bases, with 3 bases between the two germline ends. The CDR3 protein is CATSRGATNEKLFF. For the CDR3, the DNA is TGTGCCACCAGCAGAGGTGCAACTAATGAAAAACTGTTTTTT.

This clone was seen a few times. Here the CDR3 reads CASSVGGTGGSEQYF. CDR3 DNA sequence: TGTGCCAGCAGCGTAGGAGGGACAGGGGGCAGTGAGCAGTACTTC. V is TRBV9 and J is TRBJ2-7; 12 nucleotides align to TRBD1. The V and J ends lost 0 bases and 7 bases, in that order; junction bases with no gene match: 5. Germline CDR1 is SGDLS and CDR2 is YYNGEE. The CDR3 runs to 15 residues.

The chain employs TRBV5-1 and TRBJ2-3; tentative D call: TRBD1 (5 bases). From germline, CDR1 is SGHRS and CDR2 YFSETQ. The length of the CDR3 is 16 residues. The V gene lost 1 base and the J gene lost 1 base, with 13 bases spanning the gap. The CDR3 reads CASSLSLGQRTDTQYF. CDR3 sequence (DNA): TGCGCCAGCAGCTTGAGTTTGGGGCAGCGCACAGATACGCAGTATTTT.

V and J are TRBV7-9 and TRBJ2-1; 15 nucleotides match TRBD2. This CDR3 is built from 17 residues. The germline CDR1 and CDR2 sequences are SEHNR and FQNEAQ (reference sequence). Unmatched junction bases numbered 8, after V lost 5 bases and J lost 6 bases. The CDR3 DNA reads TGTGCCAGCAGCACCGGACTAGCGGGGGGGCCTCTCAATGAGCAGTTCTTC. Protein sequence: CASSTGLAGGPLNEQFF.

The CDR3 DNA reads as TGTGCCAGCGGCGAGGGGCTAGCGGGGGGTTCGGCGACGCAGTATTTT. Its translation is CASGEGLAGGSATQYF. The gene calls are TRBV6-6 and TRBJ2-3; 11 bases are a match to TRBD2. Germline V gene data show CDR1 as MNHNY and CDR2 as SVGAGI (reference sequence). There are 16 residues in the CDR3. V shed 8 bases and J 9 bases; nucleotides not matched to a gene: 16.

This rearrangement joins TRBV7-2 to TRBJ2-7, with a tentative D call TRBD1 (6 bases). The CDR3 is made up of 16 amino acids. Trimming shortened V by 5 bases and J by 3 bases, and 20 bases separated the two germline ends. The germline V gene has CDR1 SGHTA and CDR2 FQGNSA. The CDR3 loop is CASSPLRGGRLYEQYF. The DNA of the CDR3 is TGTGCCAGCAGCCCACTCCGAGGGGGTCGGCTCTACGAGCAGTACTTC.

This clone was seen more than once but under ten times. CDR3 protein: CASSLLTDTQYF. The CDR3 DNA follows: TGTGCCAGCAGCTTGTTAACAGATACGCAGTATTTT. V and J are TRBV5-4 and TRBJ2-3; D gene unclear. CDR3 length: 12 residues. V gave up 1 base and J gave up 3 bases, with 3 bases separating them. CDR1 SGHNT and CDR2 YYREEE come from the germline V gene (reference sequence).

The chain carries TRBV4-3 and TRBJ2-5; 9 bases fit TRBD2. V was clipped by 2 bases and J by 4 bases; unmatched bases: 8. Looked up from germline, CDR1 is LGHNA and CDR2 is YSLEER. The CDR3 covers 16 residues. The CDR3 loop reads CASSQIGGGAVETQYF. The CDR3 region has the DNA TGCGCCAGCAGCCAAATAGGCGGGGGGGCCGTAGAGACCCAGTACTTC.

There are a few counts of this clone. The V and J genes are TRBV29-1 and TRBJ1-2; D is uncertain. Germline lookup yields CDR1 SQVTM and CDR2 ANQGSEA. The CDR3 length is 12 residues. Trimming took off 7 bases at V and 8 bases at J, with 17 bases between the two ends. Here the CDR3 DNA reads TGCAGCGGGATCATCGGGAATTCGGGCTACACCTTC. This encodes CSGIIGNSGYTF.

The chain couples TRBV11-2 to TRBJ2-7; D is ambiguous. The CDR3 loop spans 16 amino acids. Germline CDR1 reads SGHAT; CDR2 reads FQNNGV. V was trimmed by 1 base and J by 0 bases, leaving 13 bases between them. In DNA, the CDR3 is TGTGCCAGCAGCTTAGGTGTCACTTCGAGCTCCTACGAGCAGTACTTC. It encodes CASSLGVTSSSYEQYF.

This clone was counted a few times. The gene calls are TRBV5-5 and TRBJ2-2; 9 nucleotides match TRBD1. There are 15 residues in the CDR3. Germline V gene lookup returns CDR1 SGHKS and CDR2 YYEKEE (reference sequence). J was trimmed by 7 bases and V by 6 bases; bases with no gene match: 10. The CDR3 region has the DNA TGTGCCAGCACCAATGGGGACAGGGTAATCGGGGAGCTGTTTTTT. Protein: CASTNGDRVIGELFF. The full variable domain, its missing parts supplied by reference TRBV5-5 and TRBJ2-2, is DAGVTQSPTHLIKTRGQQVTLRCSPISGHKSVSWYQQVLGQGPQFIFQYYEKEERGRGNFPDRFSARQFPNYSSELNVNALLLGDSALYLCASTNGDRVIGELFFGEGSRLTVL.

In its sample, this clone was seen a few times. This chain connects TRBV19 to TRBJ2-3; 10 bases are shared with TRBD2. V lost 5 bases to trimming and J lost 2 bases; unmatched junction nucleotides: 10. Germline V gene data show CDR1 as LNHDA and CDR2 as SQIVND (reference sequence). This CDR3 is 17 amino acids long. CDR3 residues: CASSQATSGASTDTQYF. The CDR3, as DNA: TGTGCCAGTAGTCAAGCTACTAGCGGGGCCTCCACAGATACGCAGTATTTT. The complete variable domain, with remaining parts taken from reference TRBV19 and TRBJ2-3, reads DGGITQSPKYLFRKEGQNVTLSCEQNLNHDAMYWYRQDPGQGLRLIYYSQIVNDFQKGDIAEGYSVSREKKESFPLTVTSAQKNPTAFYLCASSQATSGASTDTQYFGPGTRLTVL.

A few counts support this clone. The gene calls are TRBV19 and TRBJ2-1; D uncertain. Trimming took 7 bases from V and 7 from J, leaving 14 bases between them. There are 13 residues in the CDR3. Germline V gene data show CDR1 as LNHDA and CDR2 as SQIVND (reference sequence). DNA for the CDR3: TGTGCCAGTACCCCGGACGGTGGAAATGAGCAGTTCTTC. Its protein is CASTPDGGNEQFF.

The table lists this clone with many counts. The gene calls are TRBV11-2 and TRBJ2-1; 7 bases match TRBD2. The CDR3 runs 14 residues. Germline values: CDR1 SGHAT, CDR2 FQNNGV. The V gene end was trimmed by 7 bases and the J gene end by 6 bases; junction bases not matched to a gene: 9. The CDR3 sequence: CASTQREGSNEQFF. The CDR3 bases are TGTGCCAGCACCCAAAGGGAGGGTAGCAATGAGCAGTTCTTC.

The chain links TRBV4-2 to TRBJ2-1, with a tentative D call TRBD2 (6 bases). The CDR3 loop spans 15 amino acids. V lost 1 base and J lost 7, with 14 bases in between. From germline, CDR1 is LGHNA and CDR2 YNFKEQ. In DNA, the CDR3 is TGTGCCAGCAGCCAAGGGCGGGGCGTTGTGAATGAGCAGTTCTTC. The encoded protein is CASSQGRGVVNEQFF.

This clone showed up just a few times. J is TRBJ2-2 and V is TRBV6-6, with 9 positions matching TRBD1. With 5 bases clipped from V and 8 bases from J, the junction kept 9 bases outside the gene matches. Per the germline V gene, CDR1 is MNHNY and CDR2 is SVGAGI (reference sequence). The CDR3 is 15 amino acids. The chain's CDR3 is CASSTRTGDKGELFF. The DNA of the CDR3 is TGTGCCAGCAGTACACGGACAGGGGACAAAGGGGAGCTGTTTTTT.

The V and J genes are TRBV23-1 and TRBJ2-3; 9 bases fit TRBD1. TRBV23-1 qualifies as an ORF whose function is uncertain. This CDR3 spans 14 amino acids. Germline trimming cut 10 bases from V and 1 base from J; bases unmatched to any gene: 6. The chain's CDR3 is CANPRTGGTDTQYF. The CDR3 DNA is TGCGCCAACCCTCGGACAGGGGGCACAGATACGCAGTATTTT.

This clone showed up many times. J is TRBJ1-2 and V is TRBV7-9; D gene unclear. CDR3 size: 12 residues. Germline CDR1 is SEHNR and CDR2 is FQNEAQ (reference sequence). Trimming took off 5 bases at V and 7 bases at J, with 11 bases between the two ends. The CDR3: CASSTRPSGYTF. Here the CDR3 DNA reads TGTGCCAGCAGCACACGTCCGAGTGGCTACACCTTC.

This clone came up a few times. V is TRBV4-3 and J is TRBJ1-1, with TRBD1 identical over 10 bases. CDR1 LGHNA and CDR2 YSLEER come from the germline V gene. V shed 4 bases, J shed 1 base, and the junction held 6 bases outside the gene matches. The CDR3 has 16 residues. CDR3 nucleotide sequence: TGCGCCAGCAGCCTAGGGGGGACAGGGGCGAACACTGAAGCTTTCTTT. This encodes CASSLGGTGANTEAFF.

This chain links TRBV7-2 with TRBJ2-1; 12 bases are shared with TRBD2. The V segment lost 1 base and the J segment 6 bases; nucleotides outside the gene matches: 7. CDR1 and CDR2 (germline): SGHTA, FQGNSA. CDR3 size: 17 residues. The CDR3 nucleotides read TGTGCCAGCAGCTTAGGGCTAGCGGGGGGGCACCCCAATGAGCAGTTCTTC. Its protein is CASSLGLAGGHPNEQFF.

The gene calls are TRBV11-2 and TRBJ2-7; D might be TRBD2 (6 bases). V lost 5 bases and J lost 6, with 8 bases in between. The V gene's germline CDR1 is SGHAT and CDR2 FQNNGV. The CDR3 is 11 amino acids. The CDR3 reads CASSAGIEQYF. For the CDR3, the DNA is TGTGCCAGCAGCGCGGGAATCGAGCAGTACTTC.

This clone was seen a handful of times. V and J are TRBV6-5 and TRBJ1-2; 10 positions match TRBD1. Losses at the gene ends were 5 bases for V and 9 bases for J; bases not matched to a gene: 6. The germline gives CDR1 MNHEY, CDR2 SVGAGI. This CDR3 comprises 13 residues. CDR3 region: CASSPVGQGSYTF. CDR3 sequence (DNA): TGTGCCAGCAGTCCTGTGGGACAGGGGAGCTACACCTTC.

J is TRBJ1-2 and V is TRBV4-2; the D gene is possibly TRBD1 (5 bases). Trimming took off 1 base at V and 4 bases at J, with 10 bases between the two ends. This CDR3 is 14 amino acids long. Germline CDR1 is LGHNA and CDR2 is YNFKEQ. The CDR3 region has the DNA TGTGCCAGCAGCCAAGGCCAGGGAATCTATGGCTACACCTTC. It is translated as CASSQGQGIYGYTF.

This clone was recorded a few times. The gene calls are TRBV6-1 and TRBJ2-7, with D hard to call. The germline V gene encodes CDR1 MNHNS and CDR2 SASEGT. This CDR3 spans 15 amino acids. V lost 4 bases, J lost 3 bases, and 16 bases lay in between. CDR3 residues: CASSGQWPQDYEQYF. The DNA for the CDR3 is TGTGCCAGCAGTGGCCAATGGCCCCAGGACTACGAGCAGTACTTC.

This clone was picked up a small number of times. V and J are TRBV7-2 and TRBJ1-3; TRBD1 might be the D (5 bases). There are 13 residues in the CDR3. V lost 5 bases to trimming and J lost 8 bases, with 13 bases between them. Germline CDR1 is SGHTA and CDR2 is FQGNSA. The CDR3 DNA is TGTGCCAGCAGCCCCCAAGGGGCGGACACCATATATTTT. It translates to CASSPQGADTIYF.

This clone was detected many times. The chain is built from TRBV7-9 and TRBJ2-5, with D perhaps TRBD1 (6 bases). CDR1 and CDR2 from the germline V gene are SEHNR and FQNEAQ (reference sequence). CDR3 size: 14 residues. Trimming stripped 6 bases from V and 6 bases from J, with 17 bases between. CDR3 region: CASRNEPRGQTQYF. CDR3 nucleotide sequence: TGTGCCAGCAGAAACGAGCCCAGGGGTCAGACCCAGTACTTC.

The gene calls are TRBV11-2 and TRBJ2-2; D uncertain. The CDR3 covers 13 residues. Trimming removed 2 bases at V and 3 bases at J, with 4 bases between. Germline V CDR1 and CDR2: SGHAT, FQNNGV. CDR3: CASSLRDTGELFF. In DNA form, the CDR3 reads TGTGCCAGCAGCTTAAGGGACACCGGGGAGCTGTTTTTT.

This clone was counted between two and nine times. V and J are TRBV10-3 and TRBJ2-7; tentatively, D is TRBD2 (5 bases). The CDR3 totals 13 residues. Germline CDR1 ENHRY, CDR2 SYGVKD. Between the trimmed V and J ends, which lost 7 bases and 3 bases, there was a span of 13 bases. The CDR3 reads CAINDGLNYEQYF. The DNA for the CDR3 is TGTGCCATCAATGACGGACTCAACTACGAGCAGTACTTC.

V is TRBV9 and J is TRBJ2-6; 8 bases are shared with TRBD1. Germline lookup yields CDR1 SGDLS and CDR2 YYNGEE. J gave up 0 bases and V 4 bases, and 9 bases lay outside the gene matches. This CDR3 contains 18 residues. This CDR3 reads CASSLRTGTNSGANVLTF. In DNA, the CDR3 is TGTGCCAGCAGCTTACGGACAGGGACGAACTCTGGGGCCAACGTCCTGACTTTC.

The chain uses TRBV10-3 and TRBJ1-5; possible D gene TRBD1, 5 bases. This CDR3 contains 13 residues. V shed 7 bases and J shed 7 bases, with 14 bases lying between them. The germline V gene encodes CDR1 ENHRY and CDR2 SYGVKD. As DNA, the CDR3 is TGTGCCATCAAGGGGAGCGAGGAACAGCCCCAGCATTTT. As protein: CAIKGSEEQPQHF.